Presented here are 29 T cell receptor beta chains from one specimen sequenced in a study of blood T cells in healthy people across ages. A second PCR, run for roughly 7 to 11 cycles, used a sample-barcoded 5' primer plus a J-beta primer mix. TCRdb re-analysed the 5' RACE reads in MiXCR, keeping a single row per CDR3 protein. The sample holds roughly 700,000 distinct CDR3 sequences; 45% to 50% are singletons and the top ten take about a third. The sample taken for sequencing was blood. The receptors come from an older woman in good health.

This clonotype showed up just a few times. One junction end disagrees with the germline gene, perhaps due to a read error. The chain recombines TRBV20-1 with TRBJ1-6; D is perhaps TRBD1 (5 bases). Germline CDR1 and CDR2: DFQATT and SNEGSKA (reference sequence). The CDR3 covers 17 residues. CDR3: CSASPLTVHSYNSPLHF. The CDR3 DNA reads TGCAGTGCTAGTCCCTTGACAGTGCACTCCTATAATTCGCCCCTCCACTTT.

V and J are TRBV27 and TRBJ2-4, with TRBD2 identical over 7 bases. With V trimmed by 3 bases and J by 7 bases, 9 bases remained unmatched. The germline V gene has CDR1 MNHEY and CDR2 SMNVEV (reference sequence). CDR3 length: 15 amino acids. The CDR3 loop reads CASSLFGGSSNIQYF. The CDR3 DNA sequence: TGTGCCAGCAGTTTGTTCGGCGGGAGTTCTAACATTCAGTACTTC.

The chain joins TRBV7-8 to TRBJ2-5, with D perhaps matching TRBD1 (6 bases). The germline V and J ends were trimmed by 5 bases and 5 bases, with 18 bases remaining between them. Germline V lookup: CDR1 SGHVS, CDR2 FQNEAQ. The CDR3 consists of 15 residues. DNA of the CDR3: TGTGCCAGCAGCCCAAGGGACATGCCACGGGAGACCCAGTACTTC. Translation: CASSPRDMPRETQYF.

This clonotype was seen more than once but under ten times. CDR3 in amino acids: CASSLVASGRARETQYF. The DNA of the CDR3 is TGTGCCAGCAGCTTAGTCGCTAGCGGGAGAGCTAGAGAGACCCAGTACTTC. This rearrangement joins TRBV11-2 to TRBJ2-5, with 10 bases matching TRBD2. Germline assignment: CDR1 SGHAT and CDR2 FQNNGV. The length of the CDR3 is 17 residues. V lost 1 base to trimming and J lost 4 bases; unmatched junction nucleotides: 9.

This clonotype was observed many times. The CDR3 DNA reads TGTGCCAGCAGTGACTCCTACAATGAGCAGTTCTTC. Translated, it gives CASSDSYNEQFF. This chain joins TRBV2 and TRBJ2-1; no clear D gene. Trimming shortened V by 3 bases and J by 0 bases, and 0 bases separated the two germline ends. The CDR3 is made up of 12 amino acids. The germline CDR1 and CDR2 sequences are SNHLY and FYNNEI.

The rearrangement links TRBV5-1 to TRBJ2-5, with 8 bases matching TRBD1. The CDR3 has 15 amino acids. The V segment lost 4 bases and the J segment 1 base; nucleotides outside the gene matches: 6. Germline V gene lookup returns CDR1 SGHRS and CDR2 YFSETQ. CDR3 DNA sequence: TGCGCCAGCAGCGTGCAGGGGGCTCCCCAAGAGACCCAGTACTTC. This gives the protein CASSVQGAPQETQYF. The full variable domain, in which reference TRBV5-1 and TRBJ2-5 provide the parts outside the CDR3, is KAGVTQTPRYLIKTRGQQVTLSCSPISGHRSVSWYQQTPGQGLQFLFEYFSETQRNKGNFPGRFSGRQFSNSRSEMNVSTLELGDSALYLCASSVQGAPQETQYFGPGTRLLVL.

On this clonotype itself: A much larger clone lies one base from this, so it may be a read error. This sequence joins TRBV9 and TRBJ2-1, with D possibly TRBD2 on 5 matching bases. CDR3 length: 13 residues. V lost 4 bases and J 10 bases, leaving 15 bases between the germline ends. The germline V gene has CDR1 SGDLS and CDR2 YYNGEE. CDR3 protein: CASSSTNREEQFF. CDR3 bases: TGTGCCAGCAGCTCAACGAATAGGGAGGAGCAGTTCTTC.

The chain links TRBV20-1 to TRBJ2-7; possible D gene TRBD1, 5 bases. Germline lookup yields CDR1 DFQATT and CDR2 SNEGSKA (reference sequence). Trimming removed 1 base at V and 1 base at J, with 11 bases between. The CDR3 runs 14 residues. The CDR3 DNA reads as TGCAGTGCTAGAGTCCGGCAGGGTTCCTACGAGCAGTACTTC. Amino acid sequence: CSARVRQGSYEQYF.

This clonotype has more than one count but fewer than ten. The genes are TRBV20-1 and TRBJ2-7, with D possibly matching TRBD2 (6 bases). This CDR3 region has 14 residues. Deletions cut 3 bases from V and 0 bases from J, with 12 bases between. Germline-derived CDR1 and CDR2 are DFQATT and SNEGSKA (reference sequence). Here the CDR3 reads CSARGGPSSYEQYF. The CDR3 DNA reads TGCAGTGCTAGGGGGGGACCAAGCTCCTACGAGCAGTACTTC.

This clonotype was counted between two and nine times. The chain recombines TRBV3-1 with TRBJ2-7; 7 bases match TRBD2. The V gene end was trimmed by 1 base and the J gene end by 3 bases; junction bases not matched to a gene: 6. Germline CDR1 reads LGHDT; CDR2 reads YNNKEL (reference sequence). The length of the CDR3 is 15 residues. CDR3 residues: CASSQVRGRGYEQYF. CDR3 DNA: TGTGCCAGCAGCCAAGTCCGGGGGAGGGGCTACGAGCAGTACTTC.

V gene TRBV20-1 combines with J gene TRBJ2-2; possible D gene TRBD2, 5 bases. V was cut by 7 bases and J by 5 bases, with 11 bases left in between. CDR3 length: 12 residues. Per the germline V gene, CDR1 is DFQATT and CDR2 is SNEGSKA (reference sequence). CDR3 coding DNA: TGCAGTGGGGAGAGGAAAACCGGGGAGCTGTTTTTT. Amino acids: CSGERKTGELFF.

CDR3 in amino acids: CSGGQGLNTEAFF. The CDR3 bases are TGCAGCGGGGGACAGGGTTTGAACACTGAAGCTTTCTTT. V usage is TRBV29-1 and J usage is TRBJ1-1; 9 bases agree with TRBD1. The V and J ends lost 7 bases and 0 bases, in that order; junction bases with no gene match: 3. This CDR3 comprises 13 residues. Germline V gene lookup returns CDR1 SQVTM and CDR2 ANQGSEA.

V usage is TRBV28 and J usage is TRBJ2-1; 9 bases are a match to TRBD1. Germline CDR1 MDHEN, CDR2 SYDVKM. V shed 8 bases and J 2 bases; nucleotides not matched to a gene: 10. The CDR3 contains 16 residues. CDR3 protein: CASQRSGTGTYNEQFF. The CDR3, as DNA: TGTGCCAGCCAAAGGTCTGGGACAGGGACCTACAATGAGCAGTTCTTC.

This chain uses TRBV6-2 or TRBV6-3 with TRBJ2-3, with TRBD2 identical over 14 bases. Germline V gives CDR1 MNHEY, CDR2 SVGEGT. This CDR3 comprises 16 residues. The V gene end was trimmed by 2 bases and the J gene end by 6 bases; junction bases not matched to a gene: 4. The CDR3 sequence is CASSYGTSGRSDTQYF. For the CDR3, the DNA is TGTGCCAGCAGTTACGGGACTAGCGGGAGATCCGATACGCAGTATTTT.

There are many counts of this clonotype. The CDR3 DNA reads as TGTGCCAGCAGTTCCTTCATAGCGGGAAAAAAGACCCAGTACTTC. Protein sequence: CASSSFIAGKKTQYF. The V call is TRBV6-2 or TRBV6-3, the J call TRBJ2-5; TRBD2 agrees at 8 bases. The ends lost 4 bases at V and 6 bases at J; junction bases unmatched: 10. Germline V lookup: CDR1 MNHEY, CDR2 SVGEGT. This CDR3 contains 15 residues.

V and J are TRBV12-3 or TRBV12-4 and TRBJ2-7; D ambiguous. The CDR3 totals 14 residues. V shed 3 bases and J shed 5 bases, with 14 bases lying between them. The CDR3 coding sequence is TGTGCCAGCAGTTTTCAGACCCTATCCCACGAGCAGTACTTC. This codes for CASSFQTLSHEQYF.

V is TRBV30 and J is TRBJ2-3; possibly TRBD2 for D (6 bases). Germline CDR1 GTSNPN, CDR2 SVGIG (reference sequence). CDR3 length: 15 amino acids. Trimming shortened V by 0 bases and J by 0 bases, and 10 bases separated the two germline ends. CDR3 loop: CAWSVRSGSTDTQYF. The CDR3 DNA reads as TGTGCCTGGAGTGTACGAAGCGGGAGCACAGATACGCAGTATTTT.

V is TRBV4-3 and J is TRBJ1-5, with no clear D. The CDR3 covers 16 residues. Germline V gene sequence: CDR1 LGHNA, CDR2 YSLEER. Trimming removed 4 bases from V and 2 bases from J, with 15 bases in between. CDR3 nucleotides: TGCGCCAGCAGCCGCTCGTGGCAGGAAGGCAATCAGCCCCAGCATTTT. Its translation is CASSRSWQEGNQPQHF.

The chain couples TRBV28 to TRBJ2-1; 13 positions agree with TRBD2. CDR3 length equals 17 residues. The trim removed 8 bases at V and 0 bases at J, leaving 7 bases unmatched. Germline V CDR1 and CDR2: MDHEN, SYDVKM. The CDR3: CASSTSGRRVSYNEQFF. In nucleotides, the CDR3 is TGTGCCAGCTCGACTAGCGGGAGGCGGGTCTCCTACAATGAGCAGTTCTTC.

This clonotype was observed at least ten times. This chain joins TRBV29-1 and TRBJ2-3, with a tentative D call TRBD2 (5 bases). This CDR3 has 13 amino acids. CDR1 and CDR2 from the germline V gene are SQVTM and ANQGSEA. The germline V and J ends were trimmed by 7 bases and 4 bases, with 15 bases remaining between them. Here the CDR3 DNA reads TGCAGCGCCCGGGATTTCGCCTCAGATACGCAGTATTTT. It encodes CSARDFASDTQYF.

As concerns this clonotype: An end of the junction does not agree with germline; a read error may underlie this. The CDR3 region is CASSVESSPSQYF. The CDR3, as DNA: TGTGCCAGCAGTGTAGAGTCTAGTCCTTCGCAGTATTTT. V usage is TRBV9 and J usage is TRBJ2-3; D not certain. The CDR3 consists of 13 residues. Germline lookup yields CDR1 SGDLS and CDR2 YYNGEE.

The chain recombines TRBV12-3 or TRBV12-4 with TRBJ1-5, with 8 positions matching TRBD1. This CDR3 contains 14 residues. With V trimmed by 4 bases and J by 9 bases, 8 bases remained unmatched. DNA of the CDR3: TGTGCCAGCAGTTCCGACAGGGGCACTGGGCCCCAGCATTTT. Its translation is CASSSDRGTGPQHF.

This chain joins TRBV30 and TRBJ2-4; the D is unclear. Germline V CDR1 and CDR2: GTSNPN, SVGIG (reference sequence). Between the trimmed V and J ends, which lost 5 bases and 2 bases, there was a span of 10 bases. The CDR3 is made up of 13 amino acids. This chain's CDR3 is CAWGGDSKNIQYF. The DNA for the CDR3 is TGTGCCTGGGGTGGGGATTCCAAAAACATTCAGTACTTC.

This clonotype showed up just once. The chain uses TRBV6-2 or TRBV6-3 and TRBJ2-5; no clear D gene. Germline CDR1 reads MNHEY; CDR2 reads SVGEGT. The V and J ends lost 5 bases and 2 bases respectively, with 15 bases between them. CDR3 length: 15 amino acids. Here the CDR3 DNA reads TGTGCCAGCAGTCGACGTAGTGGGCGTCAAGAGACCCAGTACTTC. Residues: CASSRRSGRQETQYF.

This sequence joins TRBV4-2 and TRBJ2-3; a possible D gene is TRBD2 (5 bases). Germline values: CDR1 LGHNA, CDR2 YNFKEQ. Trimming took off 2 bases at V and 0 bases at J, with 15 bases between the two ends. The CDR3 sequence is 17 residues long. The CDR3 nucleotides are TGTGCCAGCAGCCAACCCCGGGCGGGCTACAGCACAGATACGCAGTATTTT. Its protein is CASSQPRAGYSTDTQYF.

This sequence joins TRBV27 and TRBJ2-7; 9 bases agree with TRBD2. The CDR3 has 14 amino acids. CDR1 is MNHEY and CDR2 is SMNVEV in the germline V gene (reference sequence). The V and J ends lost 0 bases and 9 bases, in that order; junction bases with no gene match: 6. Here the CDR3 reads CASSLSAGGPAQYF. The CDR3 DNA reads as TGTGCCAGCAGTTTATCGGCGGGAGGGCCGGCGCAGTACTTC.

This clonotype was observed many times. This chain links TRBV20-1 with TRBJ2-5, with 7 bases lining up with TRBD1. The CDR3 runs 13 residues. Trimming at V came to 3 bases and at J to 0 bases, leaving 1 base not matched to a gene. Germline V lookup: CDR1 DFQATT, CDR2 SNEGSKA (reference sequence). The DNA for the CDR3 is TGCAGTGCTAGGGGGACAGACCAAGAGACCCAGTACTTC. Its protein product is CSARGTDQETQYF.

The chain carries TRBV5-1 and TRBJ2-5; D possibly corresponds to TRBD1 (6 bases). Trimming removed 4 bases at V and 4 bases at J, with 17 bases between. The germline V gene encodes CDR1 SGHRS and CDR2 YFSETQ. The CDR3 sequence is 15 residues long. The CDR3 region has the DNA TGCGCCAGCAGCGGCGTGGGTCAGGGGCCAGAGACCCAGTACTTC. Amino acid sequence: CASSGVGQGPETQYF.

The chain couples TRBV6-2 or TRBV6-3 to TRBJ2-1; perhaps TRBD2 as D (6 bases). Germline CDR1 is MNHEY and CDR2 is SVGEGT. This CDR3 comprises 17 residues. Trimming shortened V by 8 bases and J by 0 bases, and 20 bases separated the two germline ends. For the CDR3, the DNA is TGTGCCAGCCTTGTAGGCGGGATCCGCTCCTCCTACAATGAGCAGTTCTTC. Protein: CASLVGGIRSSYNEQFF.